The 24 T cell receptor beta chains listed next were all sequenced from one sample in a study of T cells in Graves' hyperthyroidism and ophthalmopathy. Amplification of TCR beta CDR3 regions used RNA as the template. HTBI primers drove first-round RT-PCR of the TCR CDR3. Via MiXCR, TCRdb re-called the multiplex PCR reads, giving one row per CDR3 protein. This repertoire shows about 640,000 distinct CDR3 sequences, less than 25% found once; its top ten account for 30% to 40%. The sequenced sample consisted of blood. The receptor source for this set is a man aged 25-40 years with Graves' ophthalmopathy.

The sample holds a few counts of this clonotype. This sequence joins TRBV6-1 and TRBJ1-4, with 7 bases matching TRBD1. J lost 0 bases, V lost 5 bases, and 6 bases had no gene match. Germline assignment: CDR1 MNHNS and CDR2 SASEGT. This CDR3 is 16 amino acids long. CDR3 protein: CASSKGQVATNEKLFF. DNA for the CDR3: TGTGCCAGCAGTAAAGGACAGGTCGCAACTAATGAAAAACTGTTTTTT.

The gene calls are TRBV6-2 or TRBV6-3 and TRBJ2-1, with D perhaps matching TRBD1 (5 bases). CDR1 is MNHEY and CDR2 is SVGEGT in the germline V gene. Trimming removed 0 bases at V and 6 bases at J, with 12 bases between. The CDR3 covers 15 residues. The CDR3 DNA reads TGTGCCAGCAGTTACTCGACTCACAGGTTCAATGAGCAGTTCTTC. Protein: CASSYSTHRFNEQFF.

This clonotype has more than one count but fewer than ten. The genes are TRBV28 and TRBJ2-7, with 7 positions matching TRBD2. This CDR3 has 15 amino acids. J gave up 0 bases and V 7 bases, and 9 bases lay outside the gene matches. Germline V gene data show CDR1 as MDHEN and CDR2 as SYDVKM. The CDR3 DNA reads as TGTGCCAGCATTTCGGCTGGCGGGAGCTCCTACGAGCAGTACTTC. Translating gives CASISAGGSSYEQYF.

The J gene is TRBJ1-6, the V gene TRBV6-1, with 8 nucleotides matching TRBD1. V lost 6 bases to trimming and J lost 9 bases; unmatched junction nucleotides: 13. This CDR3 spans 16 amino acids. Germline V lookup: CDR1 MNHNS, CDR2 SASEGT. CDR3 DNA: TGTGCCAGCAGCTCAAGGGCGACAGGGGTATCTTCACCCCTCCACTTT. It is translated as CASSSRATGVSSPLHF.

This sequence joins TRBV10-3 and TRBJ1-2; weak D call: TRBD1 (5 bases). The V gene lost 3 bases and the J gene lost 0 bases, with 8 bases spanning the gap. The CDR3 is 14 residues long. CDR1 and CDR2 from the germline V gene are ENHRY and SYGVKD. As DNA, the CDR3 is TGTGCCATCAGTGAACGACAGTCTAACTATGGCTACACCTTC. Translating it yields CAISERQSNYGYTF.

The sample holds a few counts of this clonotype. The chain uses TRBV20-1 and TRBJ2-3, with D possibly being TRBD2 (6 bases). V gave up 7 bases and J gave up 7 bases, with 18 bases separating them. This CDR3 spans 13 amino acids. The germline gives CDR1 DFQATT, CDR2 SNEGSKA (reference sequence). CDR3 coding DNA: TGCAGTGAAAGGCGGGGAGGCCAGCATACGCAGTATTTT. Amino acid sequence: CSERRGGQHTQYF.

A few counts support this clonotype. The V gene is TRBV9, the J gene TRBJ2-2; weak D call: TRBD2 (6 bases). V was shortened by 0 bases and J by 1 base, with 10 bases between the two germline ends. This CDR3 comprises 16 residues. Germline CDR1 SGDLS, CDR2 YYNGEE. CDR3 amino acids: CASSVGGVLNTGELFF. CDR3 DNA: TGTGCCAGCAGCGTAGGGGGGGTCTTGAACACCGGGGAGCTGTTTTTT.

CDR3: CASRPPGGGPEQFF. The CDR3 DNA reads TGTGCCAGCAGGCCTCCGGGAGGGGGTCCTGAGCAGTTCTTC. V gene TRBV12-3 or TRBV12-4 combines with J gene TRBJ2-1, with 8 bases that match TRBD2. There are 14 residues in the CDR3. J was trimmed by 9 bases and V by 6 bases; bases with no gene match: 10.

The V call is TRBV2, the J call TRBJ2-7; TRBD2 agrees at 13 bases. V trimming: 4 bases; J trimming: 4 bases; junction bases outside the gene matches: 7. The germline V gene has CDR1 SNHLY and CDR2 FYNNEI. This CDR3 spans 16 amino acids. CDR3 residues: CASSGTSGRGPYEQYF. DNA for the CDR3: TGTGCCAGCAGTGGCACTAGCGGGAGGGGGCCTTACGAGCAGTACTTC.

This chain uses TRBV7-9 with TRBJ2-7; the match to TRBD2 covers 8 bases. V lost 4 bases and J lost 3; bases outside the gene matches: 8. This CDR3 has 15 amino acids. In germline, CDR1 is SEHNR, CDR2 FQNEAQ (reference sequence). The CDR3 DNA follows: TGTGCCAGCAGCTCAAGTAGCGGGGAGAACTACGAGCAGTACTTC. It translates to CASSSSSGENYEQYF.

The chain has TRBV9 and TRBJ1-5; D call uncertain. CDR1 and CDR2 from the germline V gene are SGDLS and YYNGEE. The CDR3 contains 17 residues. V lost 2 bases and J lost 1, with 16 bases in between. The CDR3 here is CASSVKIGSLSNQPQHF. The CDR3, as DNA: TGTGCCAGCAGCGTGAAGATAGGGAGTCTCAGCAATCAGCCCCAGCATTTT.

This clonotype was detected a few times. The chain couples TRBV29-1 to TRBJ2-3, with TRBD1 matching over 7 bases. From germline, CDR1 is SQVTM and CDR2 ANQGSEA. CDR3 length equals 13 residues. V dropped 6 bases and J dropped 4; count of bases not matched to a gene: 7. CDR3 region: CSVHRGSADTQYF. CDR3 DNA sequence: TGCAGCGTGCACAGGGGTTCGGCAGATACGCAGTATTTT.

This clonotype was detected many times. The chain has TRBV24-1 and TRBJ1-2, with 11 bases aligning to TRBD1. CDR1 KGHDR and CDR2 SFDVKD come from the germline V gene. The CDR3 has 16 residues. With V trimmed by 4 bases and J by 5 bases, 8 bases remained unmatched. CDR3 residues: CATSDAGTGGRYGYTF. The CDR3 bases are TGTGCCACCAGTGACGCGGGGACAGGGGGACGGTATGGCTACACCTTC.

The chain uses TRBV7-8 and TRBJ1-5, with D perhaps matching TRBD1 (6 bases). From germline, CDR1 is SGHVS and CDR2 FQNEAQ. Deletions cut 5 bases from V and 4 bases from J, with 12 bases between. CDR3 length: 14 amino acids. CDR3 bases: TGTGCCAGCAGCCCCCTAGGGGGGAATCAGCCCCAGCATTTT. Its protein is CASSPLGGNQPQHF. Full variable domain (missing parts from reference TRBV7-8 and TRBJ1-5): GAGVSQSPRYKVAKRGQDVALRCDPISGHVSLFWYQQALGQGPEFLTYFQNEAQLDKSGLPSDRFFAERPEGSVSTLKIQRTQQEDSAVYLCASSPLGGNQPQHFGDGTRLSIL.

There are many counts of this clonotype. The chain links TRBV6-5 to TRBJ2-7, with 7 bases aligning to TRBD2. The CDR3 loop spans 15 amino acids. The V gene end was trimmed by 2 bases and the J gene end by 2 bases; junction bases not matched to a gene: 6. From germline, CDR1 is MNHEY and CDR2 SVGAGI. This chain's CDR3 is CASSYTGLPTYEQYF. Written as DNA, the CDR3 is TGTGCCAGCAGTTACACGGGACTACCGACCTACGAGCAGTACTTC.

The genes are TRBV11-2 and TRBJ2-1; TRBD2 matches at 15 bases. The V segment lost 5 bases and the J segment 8 bases; nucleotides outside the gene matches: 4. This CDR3 comprises 15 residues. Germline values: CDR1 SGHAT, CDR2 FQNNGV. This CDR3 is CASSIRTSGRDEQFF. DNA of the CDR3: TGTGCCAGCAGCATCCGGACTAGCGGGAGGGATGAGCAGTTCTTC.

The sample holds a few counts of this clonotype. This rearrangement joins TRBV15 to TRBJ1-1; D is undetermined. In germline, CDR1 is LNHNV, CDR2 YYDKDF (reference sequence). The CDR3 runs to 12 residues. The V end was cut by 3 bases, the J end by 4 bases, with 6 bases between. The CDR3 DNA is TGTGCCACCAGCAGCAAGGGCACTGAAGCTTTCTTT. Translated: CATSSKGTEAFF.

The CDR3, as DNA: TGCAGCGTTGGGGGCGCGGGGGAAAAACTGTTTTTT. Protein sequence: CSVGGAGEKLFF. V is TRBV29-1 and J is TRBJ1-4, with D possibly being TRBD1 (5 bases). CDR3 length: 12 residues. CDR1 is SQVTM and CDR2 is ANQGSEA in the germline V gene. Trimming cost V 4 bases and J 8 bases, with 11 bases left between them. Filled out from reference TRBV29-1 and TRBJ1-4, the complete variable domain reads SAVISQKPSRDICQRGTSLTIQCQVDSQVTMMFWYRQQPGQSLTLIATANQGSEATYESGFVIDKFPISRPNLTFSTLTVSNMSPEDSSIYLCSVGGAGEKLFFGSGTQLSVL.

The chain links TRBV6-1 to TRBJ1-5; D gene unclear. V was trimmed by 0 bases and J by 5 bases, leaving 14 bases between them. The CDR3 length is 16 residues. Germline CDR1 reads MNHNS; CDR2 reads SASEGT. This chain's CDR3 is CASSEATSGRDQPQHF. CDR3 bases: TGTGCCAGCAGTGAAGCTACCAGCGGAAGAGATCAGCCCCAGCATTTT.

The V gene is TRBV29-1, the J gene TRBJ2-7; a weak D match, TRBD2 (5 bases). The CDR3 runs 16 residues. Per the germline V gene, CDR1 is SQVTM and CDR2 is ANQGSEA. V was pared by 4 bases and J by 1 base, with 20 bases between. Here the CDR3 DNA reads TGCAGCGTTGCCCCGCTACCGGACTCTCTATCCTACGAGCAGTACTTC. As protein: CSVAPLPDSLSYEQYF.

This clonotype was seen a few times. The chain carries TRBV7-8 and TRBJ2-7, with 9 bases lining up with TRBD1. The CDR3 length is 17 residues. Germline lookup yields CDR1 SGHVS and CDR2 FQNEAQ. J lost 5 bases, V lost 0 bases, and 11 bases had no gene match. In nucleotides, the CDR3 is TGTGCCAGCAGCTTAGCCAGGGACAGGGTTGGGGATCACGAGCAGTACTTC. Protein: CASSLARDRVGDHEQYF.

This chain connects TRBV6-5 to TRBJ2-2; D is unresolved. V was clipped by 5 bases and J by 5 bases, with 12 bases between them. Germline V gene sequence: CDR1 MNHEY, CDR2 SVGAGI. There are 14 residues in the CDR3. The CDR3 region is CASSVLFQTGELFF. The CDR3 DNA sequence: TGTGCCAGCAGTGTACTTTTTCAAACCGGGGAGCTGTTTTTT.

This clonotype was found a few times. V is TRBV20-1 and J is TRBJ2-5, with D possibly matching TRBD2 (5 bases). Trimming removed 5 bases from V and 5 bases from J, with 15 bases in between. Germline-derived CDR1 and CDR2 are DFQATT and SNEGSKA (reference sequence). The CDR3 runs to 13 residues. DNA for the CDR3: TGCAGTGCTGCGAGGGAAAACTCGGAGACCCAGTACTTC. Its translation: CSAARENSETQYF.

This clonotype was counted many times. The chain employs TRBV27 and TRBJ2-7; 9 nucleotides line up with TRBD2. The CDR3 length is 13 residues. Trimming removed 6 bases from V and 5 bases from J; junction bases left unmatched: 5. Germline V gives CDR1 MNHEY, CDR2 SMNVEV (reference sequence). CDR3 bases: TGTGCCAGCAGGGCTAGCGGGATCCACGAGCAGTACTTC. Protein sequence: CASRASGIHEQYF.